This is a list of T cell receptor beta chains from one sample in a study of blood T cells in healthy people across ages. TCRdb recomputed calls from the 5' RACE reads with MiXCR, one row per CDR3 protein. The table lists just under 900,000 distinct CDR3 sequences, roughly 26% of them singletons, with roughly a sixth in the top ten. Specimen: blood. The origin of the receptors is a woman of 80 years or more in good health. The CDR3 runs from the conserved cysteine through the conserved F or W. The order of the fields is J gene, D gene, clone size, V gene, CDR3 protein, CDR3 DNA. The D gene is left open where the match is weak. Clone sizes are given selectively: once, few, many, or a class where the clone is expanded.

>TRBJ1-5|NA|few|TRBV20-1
CSVLGGLRTQPQHF
TGCAGTGTTCTGGGGGGGTTGAGAACTCAGCCCCAGCATTTT
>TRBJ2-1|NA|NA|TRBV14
CASSQIQDGGEQFF
TGTGCCAGCAGTCAGATTCAAGATGGGGGTGAGCAGTTCTTC
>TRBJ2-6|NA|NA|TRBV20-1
CSARRNSGANVLTF
TGCAGTGCTAGACGGAACTCTGGGGCCAACGTCCTGACTTTC
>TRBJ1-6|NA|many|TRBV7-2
CASSLGGTGYSPLHF
TGTGCCAGCAGCTTAGGGGGTACGGGATATTCACCCCTCCACTTT
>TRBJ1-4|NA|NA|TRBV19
CASRKGESEKLFF
TGTGCCAGTAGGAAGGGAGAGAGCGAAAAACTGTTTTTT
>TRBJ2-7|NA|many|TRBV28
CASSLWPSGGNEQYF
TGTGCCAGCAGTTTATGGCCCAGCGGCGGCAACGAGCAGTACTTC
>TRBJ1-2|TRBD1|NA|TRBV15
CATSRRIPTGSGGRGYTF
TGTGCCACCAGCAGAAGAATCCCGACAGGGTCGGGGGGTCGGGGCTACACCTTC
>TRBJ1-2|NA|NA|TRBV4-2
CASSSTRAGGYTF
TGTGCCAGCAGCTCTACCAGGGCTGGGGGCTACACCTTC
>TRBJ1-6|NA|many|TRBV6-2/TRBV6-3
CASSRNNSPLHF
TGTGCCAGCAGCAGGAATAATTCACCCCTCCACTTT
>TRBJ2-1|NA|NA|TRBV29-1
CSAARAAYNEQFF
TGCAGCGCTGCCAGGGCCGCCTACAATGAGCAGTTCTTC
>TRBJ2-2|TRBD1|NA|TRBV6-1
CASRGTAGTGSTGELFF
TGTGCCAGCAGAGGTACAGCGGGGACAGGGTCTACCGGGGAGCTGTTTTTT
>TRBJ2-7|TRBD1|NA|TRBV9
CASSLSLTRRGKGEQYF
TGTGCCAGCAGCCTCTCATTGACCCGCAGGGGGAAGGGGGAGCAGTACTTC
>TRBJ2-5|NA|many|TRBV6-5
CASSTSLETQYF
TGTGCCAGCAGTACTAGTTTGGAGACCCAGTACTTC
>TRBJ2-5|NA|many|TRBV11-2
CASSPTRTVRETQYF
TGTGCCAGCAGCCCGACCCGGACAGTGAGGGAGACCCAGTACTTC
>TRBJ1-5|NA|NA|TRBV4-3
CASSQDKGGDQPRHF
TGCGCCAGCAGCCAAGATAAAGGGGGGGATCAGCCCCGGCATTTT
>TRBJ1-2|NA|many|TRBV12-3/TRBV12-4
CASRGGLYGYTF
TGTGCCAGCAGGGGAGGGTTATATGGCTACACCTTC
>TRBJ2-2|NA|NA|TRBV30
CAWKGAGELFF
TGTGCCTGGAAGGGCGCTGGGGAGCTGTTTTTT
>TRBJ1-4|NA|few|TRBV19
CASSSTGLYEKLFF
TGTGCCAGTAGTTCCACGGGATTATACGAAAAACTGTTTTTT
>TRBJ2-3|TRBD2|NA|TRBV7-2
CASRAGGKDTQYF
TGTGCCAGCAGGGCGGGGGGGAAAGATACGCAGTATTTT
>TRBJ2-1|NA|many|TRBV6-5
CASGKGGSYNEQFF
TGTGCCAGTGGTAAAGGGGGATCATACAATGAGCAGTTCTTC
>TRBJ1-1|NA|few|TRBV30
CAWSVRAGTNTEAFF
TGTGCCTGGAGTGTACGAGCGGGGACGAACACTGAAGCTTTCTTT
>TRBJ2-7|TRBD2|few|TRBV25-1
CASSLGGLAGEEQYF
TGTGCCAGCAGCCTCGGTGGACTAGCGGGGGAAGAGCAGTACTTC
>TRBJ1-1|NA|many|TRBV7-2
CASSPINHPEAFF
TGTGCCAGCAGCCCCATTAATCACCCTGAAGCTTTCTTT
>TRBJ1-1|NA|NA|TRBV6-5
CASRPLDLLLEAFF
TGTGCCAGCAGACCCCTTGACCTCCTGCTTGAAGCTTTCTTT
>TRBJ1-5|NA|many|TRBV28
CASSPQGSAQHF
TGTGCCAGCAGTCCCCAGGGAAGCGCCCAGCATTTT
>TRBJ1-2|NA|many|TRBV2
CATRALINYGYTF
TGTGCCACCCGGGCCCTGATTAACTATGGCTACACCTTC
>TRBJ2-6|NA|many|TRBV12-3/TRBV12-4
CASSFAGVVSGANVLTF
TGTGCCAGCAGTTTCGCAGGGGTGGTCTCTGGGGCCAACGTCCTGACTTTC
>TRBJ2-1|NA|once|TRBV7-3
CASSTPRGEQFF
TGTGCCAGCAGCACCCCGCGTGGGGAGCAGTTCTTC
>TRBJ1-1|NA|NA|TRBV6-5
CASSPFRGNTEAFF
TGTGCCAGCAGTCCGTTTAGGGGGAACACTGAAGCTTTCTTT
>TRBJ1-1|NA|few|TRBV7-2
CASSTRGRNTEAFF
TGTGCCAGCAGCACCAGGGGCCGGAACACTGAAGCTTTCTTT
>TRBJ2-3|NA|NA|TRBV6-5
CANNRVGGPTDTQYF
TGTGCCAACAACCGCGTGGGGGGGCCCACAGATACGCAGTATTTT
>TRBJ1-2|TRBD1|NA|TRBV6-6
CASSRQGTGGLYGYTF
TGTGCCAGCAGTAGACAAGGGACAGGGGGCCTCTATGGCTACACCTTC
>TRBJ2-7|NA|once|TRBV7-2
CASSLLRDKTYGQYF
TGTGCCAGCAGCTTACTACGGGACAAAACCTACGGGCAGTACTTC
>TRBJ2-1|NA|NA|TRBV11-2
CASSLGVGSSYNEQFF
TGTGCCAGCAGCTTAGGGGTAGGGAGCTCCTACAATGAGCAGTTCTTC
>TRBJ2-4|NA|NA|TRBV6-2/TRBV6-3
CASSPSETGEQYF
TGTGCCAGCAGCCCCTCAGAAACCGGGGAGCAGTACTTC
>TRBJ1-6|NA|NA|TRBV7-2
CASSLRSGAIKSYNSPLHF
TGTGCCAGCAGCTTAAGATCAGGGGCCATTAAATCCTATAATTCACCCCTCCACTTT
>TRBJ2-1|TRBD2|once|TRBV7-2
CASSLGIASGRFPFF
TGTGCCAGCAGCTTAGGAATTGCTAGCGGGAGGTTTCCGTTCTTC
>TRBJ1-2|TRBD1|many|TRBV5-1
CASSSGTGGVYGYTF
TGCGCCAGCAGCTCGGGGACAGGGGGCGTCTATGGCTACACCTTC
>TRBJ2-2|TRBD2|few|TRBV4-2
CASSHHGGGNTGELFF
TGTGCCAGCAGCCACCACGGGGGGGGGAACACCGGGGAGCTGTTTTTT
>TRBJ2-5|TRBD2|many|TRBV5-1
CASSLGTSGAGTQYF
TGCGCCAGCAGCCTCGGGACTAGCGGGGCGGGGACCCAGTACTTC
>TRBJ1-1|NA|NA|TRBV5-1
CASSLGGVRGAFF
TGCGCCAGCAGCCTCGGAGGGGTAAGGGGAGCTTTCTTT
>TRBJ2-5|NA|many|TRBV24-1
CATSDRSLSSSRETQYF
TGTGCCACCAGTGATCGGTCTTTGTCTAGCTCGCGAGAGACCCAGTACTTC
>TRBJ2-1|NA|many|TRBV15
CATSRTGTPYNEQFF
TGTGCCACCAGCAGGACCGGGACACCCTACAATGAGCAGTTCTTC
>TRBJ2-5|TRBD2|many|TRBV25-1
CASSVAGGRETQYF
TGTGCCAGCAGTGTGGCGGGGGGGCGAGAGACCCAGTACTTC
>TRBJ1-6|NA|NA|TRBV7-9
CAGSLVGGTESPLHF
TGTGCCGGCAGCTTAGTGGGGGGGACTGAGTCACCCCTCCACTTT